These 25 T cell receptor beta chains originate from one sample sequenced in a study of regulatory and conventional T cells in RAG deficiency (dated by TCRdb to 2016 to 2017). Before genomic DNA was extracted, conventional CD4+ T cells were isolated from blood as CD25-low CD127-high cells. The library was prepared using the immunoSEQ multiplex PCR assay. This is the immuneACCESS table as TCRdb keeps it, with only in-frame sequences that have V and J called. A part of the clones is gone; compared with another copy, unresolved V genes explain less than half, and the rest is unexplained. A total of roughly 10,000 clones appear in this sample, about 93% of them only once. The top ten clones comprise about 1.5% of the sample. Source material: CD4+ effector T cells sorted from blood. These receptor sequences come from a human donor with RAG deficiency presenting as severe combined immunodeficiency.

The chain links TRBV9 to TRBJ2-7; the D is unclear. Germline V gives CDR1 SGDLS, CDR2 YYNGEE. Trimming cost V 0 bases and J 7 bases, with 14 bases left between them. The CDR3 extends over 14 amino acids. In DNA form, the CDR3 reads TGTGCCAGCAGCGTAGGAATAGGAATAGGGGAGCAGTACTTC. Its translation is CASSVGIGIGEQYF.

V and J are TRBV2 and TRBJ2-5; D might be TRBD2 (5 bases). The CDR3 spans 12 residues. Germline assignment: CDR1 SNHLY and CDR2 FYNNEI. V was trimmed by 6 bases and J by 5 bases, leaving 10 bases between them. Here the CDR3 reads CASSVGSETQYF. CDR3 sequence (DNA): TGTGCCAGCAGCGTGGGGAGCGAGACCCAGTACTTC.

V and J are TRBV10-3 and TRBJ1-4; 9 bases fit TRBD1. Germline V CDR1 and CDR2: ENHRY, SYGVKD. This CDR3 contains 14 residues. V shed 6 bases, J shed 8 bases, and the junction held 7 bases outside the gene matches. CDR3 in DNA: TGTGCCATCAGGTCCGGGACAGGGAACGAAAAACTGTTTTTT. Its protein product is CAIRSGTGNEKLFF.

The chain is built from TRBV12-5 and TRBJ2-3; D could derive from TRBD1 or TRBD2 (5 bases each). The V end was cut by 6 bases, the J end by 5 bases, with 15 bases between. Germline values: CDR1 LGHNT, CDR2 FRNRAP. The CDR3 has 14 amino acids. CDR3 sequence: CASGGAGWKDTQYF. CDR3 coding DNA: TGTGCTAGTGGGGGAGCAGGGTGGAAAGATACGCAGTATTTT.

V is TRBV6-5 and J is TRBJ2-7, with 15 nucleotides matching TRBD2. V was clipped by 6 bases and J by 6 bases; unmatched bases: 3. Germline CDR1 and CDR2: MNHEY and SVGAGI. There are 14 residues in the CDR3. CDR3 in amino acids: CASRGLAGGTEQYF. The CDR3 DNA reads as TGTGCCAGCAGGGGACTAGCGGGAGGAACCGAGCAGTACTTC.

This chain links TRBV6-1 with TRBJ2-1, with TRBD2 identical over 10 bases. Germline CDR1 reads MNHNS; CDR2 reads SASEGT. This CDR3 contains 15 residues. After removal of 5 bases from V and 8 bases from J, the junction contained 9 bases not matched to a gene. The CDR3 region is CASSSLAGAWDEQFF. The CDR3 DNA reads TGTGCCAGCAGTTCTCTAGCGGGAGCTTGGGATGAGCAGTTCTTC.

This clone occurred a few times. The sample contains more than one DNA sequence encoding this CDR3. V usage is TRBV7-2 and J usage is TRBJ2-5; D unclear. The V end was cut by 5 bases, the J end by 0 bases, with 4 bases between. CDR1 is SGHTA and CDR2 is FQGNSA in the germline V gene. CDR3 length equals 12 residues. The CDR3 region is CASSRYQETQYF. As DNA, the CDR3 is TGTGCCAGCAGCAGGTACCAAGAGACCCAGTACTTC.

The gene calls are TRBV20-1 and TRBJ2-7; D is possibly TRBD1 (5 bases). The ends were cut back, 5 bases at V and 1 base at J, with 6 bases in the middle. The CDR3 runs to 11 residues. Germline V gene sequence: CDR1 DFQATT, CDR2 SNEGSKA (reference sequence). The CDR3 DNA reads as TGCAGTGCTCGACAGTCCTACGAGCAGTACTTC. This gives the protein CSARQSYEQYF.

This clone showed up just once. The chain recombines TRBV7-3 with TRBJ2-4, with TRBD1 identical over 8 bases. Trimming took 2 bases from V and 0 from J; bases not matched to a gene: 3. CDR1 and CDR2 (germline): SGHTA, FQGTGA. The length of the CDR3 is 16 residues. The CDR3 region has the DNA TGTGCCAGCAGCTTACGACAGGGGCAAGCCAAAAACATTCAGTACTTC. As protein: CASSLRQGQAKNIQYF.

In this sample, this clone turned up once. The chain employs TRBV28 and TRBJ1-2; D gene uncertain. V was shortened by 5 bases and J by 1 base, with 11 bases between the two germline ends. The CDR3 runs 14 residues. Germline lookup yields CDR1 MDHEN and CDR2 SYDVKM. The CDR3 DNA follows: TGTGCCAGCAGTCGATCCGAGCTTAACTATGGCTACACCTTC. It yields the protein CASSRSELNYGYTF.

The genes are TRBV19 and TRBJ1-1, with TRBD1 identical over 7 bases. Germline trimming cut 2 bases from V and 0 bases from J; bases unmatched to any gene: 0. The CDR3 has 14 residues. Per the germline V gene, CDR1 is LNHDA and CDR2 is SQIVND (reference sequence). The CDR3 DNA reads as TGTGCCAGTAGTATACAGGGGGTGAACACTGAAGCTTTCTTT. As protein: CASSIQGVNTEAFF.

This clone occurred once. V is TRBV5-1 and J is TRBJ2-6, with D perhaps matching TRBD1 (6 bases). Germline V gives CDR1 SGHRS, CDR2 YFSETQ. This CDR3 comprises 17 residues. Trimming cost V 4 bases and J 3 bases, with 17 bases left between them. The CDR3 sequence: CASSRAGARDGANVLTF. The DNA for the CDR3 is TGCGCCAGCAGCCGCGCAGGGGCGAGAGATGGGGCCAACGTCCTGACTTTC.

The chain uses TRBV5-6 and TRBJ2-1; D ambiguous. CDR3 length: 14 amino acids. Germline CDR1 SGHDT, CDR2 YYEEEE. With 5 bases removed from V and 5 bases from J, the gap between germline ends came to 14 bases. The DNA for the CDR3 is TGTGCCAGCAGTTTAACGTACCGGGACAATGAGCAGTTCTTC. Translated, it gives CASSLTYRDNEQFF.

V usage is TRBV29-1 and J usage is TRBJ2-7, with TRBD1 identical over 8 bases. The CDR3 runs to 11 residues. Germline V lookup: CDR1 SQVTM, CDR2 ANQGSEA. The CDR3, as DNA: TGCAGTGGACAGGGCTCCTACGAGCAGTACTTC. Translation gives CSGQGSYEQYF.

V usage is TRBV7-2 and J usage is TRBJ2-6, with D unresolved. V dropped 5 bases and J dropped 0 bases, with 5 bases sitting between them. This CDR3 contains 14 residues. Germline V lookup: CDR1 SGHTA, CDR2 FQGNSA. Here the CDR3 DNA reads TGTGCCAGCAGCAGGGTCTCTGGGGCCAACGTCCTGACTTTC. Encoded protein: CASSRVSGANVLTF.

CDR3 protein: CASSLWTGQETQYF. Written as DNA, the CDR3 is TGTGCCAGCAGTTTGTGGACAGGCCAAGAGACCCAGTACTTC. The chain couples TRBV28 to TRBJ2-5; 7 bases map to TRBD1. V shed 3 bases and J 1 base; nucleotides not matched to a gene: 2. Looked up from germline, CDR1 is MDHEN and CDR2 is SYDVKM. The CDR3 is made up of 14 amino acids.

The chain employs TRBV7-2 and TRBJ1-2; perhaps TRBD1 as D (6 bases). The CDR3 sequence is 18 residues long. With 3 bases removed from V and 2 bases from J, the gap between germline ends came to 22 bases. Germline V CDR1 and CDR2: SGHTA, FQGNSA. As DNA, the CDR3 is TGTGCCAGCAGCTTGCCCCTGGAGGAGACAGGCCCCAACTATGGCTACACCTTC. Amino acids: CASSLPLEETGPNYGYTF.

The rearrangement joins TRBV19 to TRBJ2-6; no clear D. Trimming shortened V by 5 bases and J by 5 bases, and 19 bases separated the two germline ends. The germline CDR1 and CDR2 sequences are LNHDA and SQIVND (reference sequence). The length of the CDR3 is 17 residues. This CDR3 reads CASSLTLTQSRANVLTF. The CDR3 region has the DNA TGTGCCAGTAGTCTTACGTTGACACAAAGTCGGGCCAACGTCCTGACTTTC.

This sequence joins TRBV7-2 and TRBJ2-5, with 9 bases identical to TRBD1. The CDR3 runs to 16 residues. Germline V CDR1 and CDR2: SGHTA, FQGNSA. V lost 4 bases to trimming and J lost 5 bases; unmatched junction nucleotides: 11. In nucleotides, the CDR3 is TGTGCCAGCAGCTCCGGCTCCGGGACAGGGCGTGAGACCCAGTACTTC. It codes for CASSSGSGTGRETQYF. Full variable domain (remainder filled in from reference TRBV7-2 and TRBJ2-5): GAGVSQSPSNKVTEKGKDVELRCDPISGHTALYWYRQSLGQGLEFLIYFQGNSAPDKSGLPSDRFSAERTGGSVSTLTIQRTQQEDSAVYLCASSSGSGTGRETQYFGPGTRLLVL.

The rearrangement links TRBV4-1 to TRBJ2-7; a possible D gene is TRBD1 (6 bases). Germline-derived CDR1 and CDR2 are MGHRA and YSYEKL. CDR3 length: 17 amino acids. The V gene lost 1 base and the J gene lost 1 base, with 17 bases spanning the gap. The CDR3, as DNA: TGCGCCAGCAGCCAAGGGCGTTGGGCAGGGGATTCCTACGAGCAGTACTTC. Protein sequence: CASSQGRWAGDSYEQYF.

The V and J genes are TRBV29-1 and TRBJ2-5; D might be TRBD1 (6 bases). The CDR3 contains 12 residues. Germline V gene data show CDR1 as SQVTM and CDR2 as ANQGSEA. The germline V and J ends were trimmed by 6 bases and 3 bases, with 11 bases remaining between them. CDR3 in amino acids: CSVPGVEETQYF. CDR3 nucleotides: TGCAGCGTCCCAGGGGTAGAAGAGACCCAGTACTTC.

The genes are TRBV19 and TRBJ2-5; D unresolved. The V gene lost 5 bases and the J gene lost 5 bases, with 6 bases spanning the gap. Per the germline V gene, CDR1 is LNHDA and CDR2 is SQIVND (reference sequence). The CDR3 loop spans 11 amino acids. In nucleotides, the CDR3 is TGTGCCAGTAGTCCTGGTGAGACCCAGTACTTC. It yields the protein CASSPGETQYF.

The CDR3 protein is CASSPSTGSGGELFF. CDR3 nucleotide sequence: TGTGCCAGCAGCCCCAGTACGGGGTCGGGCGGGGAGCTGTTTTTT. The chain has TRBV7-2 and TRBJ2-2, with D maybe TRBD2 (5 bases). Germline CDR1 reads SGHTA; CDR2 reads FQGNSA. Deletions cut 5 bases from V and 7 bases from J, with 17 bases between. The CDR3 extends over 15 amino acids.

V usage is TRBV5-1 and J usage is TRBJ1-1; a possible D gene is TRBD1 (6 bases). This CDR3 has 14 amino acids. V lost 0 bases to trimming and J lost 3 bases, with 9 bases between them. Germline V gene lookup returns CDR1 SGHRS and CDR2 YFSETQ. Here the CDR3 DNA reads TGCGCCAGCAGCTTGGACAGGGCGGACACTGAAGCTTTCTTT. Its translation: CASSLDRADTEAFF.

This rearrangement joins TRBV25-1 to TRBJ2-7, with a possible D match to TRBD1 (5 bases). V lost 3 bases and J lost 2, with 8 bases in between. Germline lookup yields CDR1 MGHDK and CDR2 SYGVNS. This CDR3 comprises 13 residues. CDR3 protein: CASSDTGTYEQYF. CDR3 sequence (DNA): TGTGCCAGCAGTGATACAGGAACCTACGAGCAGTACTTC.